Sequencing of this T cell receptor beta chain was carried out in a study of monozygotic twins with inflammatory bowel disease. The CDR3 has 14 amino acids. Germline V gives CDR1 MNHEY, CDR2 SVGAGI. About this clonotype itself: Its antigen is undetermined.

Through template switching, UMIs that included a 6-nucleotide sample barcode were added. Nested PCRs (roughly 15 and 9 cycles, two total) were applied to TCRalpha and TCRbeta cDNA. TCRdb reprocessed the 5' RACE reads, with one entry per CDR3 protein and no DNA. Its table lists about 440,000 distinct CDR3 sequences. Points from the study as a whole: Relative to healthy twins, IBD patients had fewer clonotypes in common with others, a gap that was especially apparent with disease activity.

The source is a human donor with ulcerative colitis or Crohn's disease, or a healthy co-twin of an affected twin (not recorded which). This chain links TRBV6-5 with TRBJ2-2; TCRdb selects TRBD1, and the lack of DNA leaves this call unchecked. Sequenced sample: blood. The CDR3 here is CASSLGGGSGELFF.